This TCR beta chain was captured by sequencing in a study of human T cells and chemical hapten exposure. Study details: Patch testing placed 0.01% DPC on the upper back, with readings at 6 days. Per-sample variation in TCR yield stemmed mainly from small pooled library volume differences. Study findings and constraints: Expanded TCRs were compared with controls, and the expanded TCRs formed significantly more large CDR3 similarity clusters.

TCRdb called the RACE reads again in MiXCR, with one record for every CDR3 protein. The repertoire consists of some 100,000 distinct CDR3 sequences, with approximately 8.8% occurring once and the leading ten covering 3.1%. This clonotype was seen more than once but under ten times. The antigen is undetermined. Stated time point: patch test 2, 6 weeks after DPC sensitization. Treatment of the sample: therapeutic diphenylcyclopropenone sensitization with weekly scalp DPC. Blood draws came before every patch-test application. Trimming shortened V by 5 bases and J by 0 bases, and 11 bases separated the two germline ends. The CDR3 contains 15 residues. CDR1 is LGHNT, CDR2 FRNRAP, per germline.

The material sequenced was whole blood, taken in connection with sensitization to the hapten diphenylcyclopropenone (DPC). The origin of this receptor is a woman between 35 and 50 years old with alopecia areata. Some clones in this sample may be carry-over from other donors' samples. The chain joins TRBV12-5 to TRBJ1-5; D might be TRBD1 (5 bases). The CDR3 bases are TGTGCTAGTGGTCTTGGGACCTATAGCAATCAGCCCCAGCATTTT. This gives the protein CASGLGTYSNQPQHF. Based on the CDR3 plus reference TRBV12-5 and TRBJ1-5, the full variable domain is DARVTQTPRHKVTEMGQEVTMRCQPILGHNTVFWYRQTMMQGLELLAYFRNRAPLDDSGMPKDRFSAEMPDATLATLKIQPSEPRDSAVYFCASGLGTYSNQPQHFGDGTRLSIL.